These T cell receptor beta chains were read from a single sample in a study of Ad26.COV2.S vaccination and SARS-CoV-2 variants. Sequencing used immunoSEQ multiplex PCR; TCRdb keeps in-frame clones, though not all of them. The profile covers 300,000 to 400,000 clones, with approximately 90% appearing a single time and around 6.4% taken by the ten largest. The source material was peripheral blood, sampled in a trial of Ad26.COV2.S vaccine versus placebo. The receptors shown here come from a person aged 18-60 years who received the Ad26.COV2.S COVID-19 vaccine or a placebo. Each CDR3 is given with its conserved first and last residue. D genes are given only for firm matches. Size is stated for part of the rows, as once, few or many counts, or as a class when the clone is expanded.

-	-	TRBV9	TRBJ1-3	TGTGCCAGCAGCGTAGCTACAGGGAACTCTGGAAACACCATATATTTT	CASSVATGNSGNTIYF
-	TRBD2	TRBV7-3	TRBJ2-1	TGTGCCAGCAGCCCCGGGACTAGCGGCCTAGGGGATGAGCAGTTCTTC	CASSPGTSGLGDEQFF
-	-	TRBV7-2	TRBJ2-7	TGTGCCAGCAGCTCTATGGACGGGGGCAGAGAGCAGTACTTC	CASSSMDGGREQYF
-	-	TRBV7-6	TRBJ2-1	TGTGCCAGCAGCCCAACACAGGGATCCTACAATGAGCAGTTCTTC	CASSPTQGSYNEQFF
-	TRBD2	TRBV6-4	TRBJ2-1	TGTGCCAGCAGTGACTCGACCAGCGGGAGACCCAATGAGCAGTTCTTC	CASSDSTSGRPNEQFF
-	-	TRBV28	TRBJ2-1	TGTGCCAGCAGTTCATACGACCAGACAACTTACAATGAGCAGTTCTTC	CASSSYDQTTYNEQFF
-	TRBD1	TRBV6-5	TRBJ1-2	TGTGCCAGCAGTCTAGGGGGCGGTGGCTACACCTTC	CASSLGGGGYTF
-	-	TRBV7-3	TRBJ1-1	TGTGCCAGCAGCAATCTGAACACTGAAGCTTTCTTT	CASSNLNTEAFF
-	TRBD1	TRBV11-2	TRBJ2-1	TGTGCCAGCAGCTTAGTCGGGACAGCCCTTTACAATGAGCAGTTCTTC	CASSLVGTALYNEQFF
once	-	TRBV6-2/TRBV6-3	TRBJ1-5	TGTGCCAGCAGTTACGGAGGCAGGGTGAGTCAGCCCCAGCATTTT	CASSYGGRVSQPQHF
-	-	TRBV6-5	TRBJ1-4	TGTGCCAGCAGTTACGGGGACAATCGGGAAAAACTGTTTTTT	CASSYGDNREKLFF
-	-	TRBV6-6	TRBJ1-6	TGTGCCAGCAGTTACAGCGGACAAGATAATTCACCCCTCCACTTT	CASSYSGQDNSPLHF
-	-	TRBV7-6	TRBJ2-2	TGTGCCAGCAGCTTCACCGGGGAGCTGTTTTTT	CASSFTGELFF
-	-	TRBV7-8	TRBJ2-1	TGTGCCAGCAGCCAGACCGGGACGACCTCTCTCAATGAGCAGTTCTTC	CASSQTGTTSLNEQFF
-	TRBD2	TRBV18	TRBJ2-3	TGTGCCAGCTCACCACGGCAGCGGGGGGCCCCAGATACGCAGTATTTT	CASSPRQRGAPDTQYF
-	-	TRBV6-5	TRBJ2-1	TGTGCCAGCAGTTTCAGGGGGGGGGATGAGCAGTTCTTC	CASSFRGGDEQFF
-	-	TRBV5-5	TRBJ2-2	TGTGCCAGCAGCATCACAGCGGTTGGCACCGGGGAGCTGTTTTTT	CASSITAVGTGELFF
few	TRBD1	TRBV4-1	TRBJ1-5	TGCGCCAGCAGCCCCGAGACGGAAGGGACAGGGGTCAGTAATCAGCCCCAGCATTTT	CASSPETEGTGVSNQPQHF
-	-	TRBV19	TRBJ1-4	TGTGCCAGTGTGTTCAGGGGCGGTGGTAAACTGTTTTTT	CASVFRGGGKLFF
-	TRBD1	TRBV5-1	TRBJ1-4	TGCGCCAGCAGCTTGGGGACAGGCGGCCTGACTAATGAAAAACTGTTTTTT	CASSLGTGGLTNEKLFF
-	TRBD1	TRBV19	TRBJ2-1	TGTGCCAGTATATCGACAGGGCGAGCCTTAAATAGAATTGGCGAGCAGTTCTTC	CASISTGRALNRIGEQFF
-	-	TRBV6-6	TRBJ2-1	TGTGCCAGCAGTTACGCGCTAGGGACCTACAATGAGCAGTTCTTC	CASSYALGTYNEQFF
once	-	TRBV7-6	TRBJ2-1	TGTGCCAGCAGCTTGTCTTCCGTCGGCGGTGAGCAGTTCTTC	CASSLSSVGGEQFF
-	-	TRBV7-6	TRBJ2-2	TGTGCCAGCAGCCCCCGAGGAATCCGGGAGCTGTTTTTT	CASSPRGIRELFF
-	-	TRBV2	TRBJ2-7	TGTGCCAGCAGCGGGGACCCGAGCTACGAGCAGTACTTC	CASSGDPSYEQYF
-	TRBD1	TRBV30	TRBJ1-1	TGTGCCTCTACACCTCCGGGACAGTCGAACACTGAAGCTTTCTTT	CASTPPGQSNTEAFF
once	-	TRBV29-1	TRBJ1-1	TGCAGCGTTGGGGTCGCGGCGAACACTGAAGCTTTCTTT	CSVGVAANTEAFF
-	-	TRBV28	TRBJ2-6	TGTGCCAGCAGCTTAACTTCTGGGGCCAACGTCCTGACTTTC	CASSLTSGANVLTF
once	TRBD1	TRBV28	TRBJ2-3	TGTGCCAGCAGTTTCTCCGGTTTGACAGGGTATTTGGCAGATACGCAGTATTTT	CASSFSGLTGYLADTQYF
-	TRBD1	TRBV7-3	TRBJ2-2	TGTGCCAGCAGCTCCGCCGACAGGGTTAGCACCGGGGAGCTGTTTTTT	CASSSADRVSTGELFF
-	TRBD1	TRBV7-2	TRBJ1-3	TGTGCCAGCAGCTTAAGAAGGGACAGGGGTGCTGGAAACACCATATATTTT	CASSLRRDRGAGNTIYF
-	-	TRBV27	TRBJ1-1	TGTGCCAGCAGGCCCCACGGGTTCGGGAACACTGAAGCTTTCTTT	CASRPHGFGNTEAFF
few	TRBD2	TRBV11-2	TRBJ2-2	TGTGCCAGCAGCTCTGCGGGGGGGCTAGTCGGGGAGCTGTTTTTT	CASSSAGGLVGELFF
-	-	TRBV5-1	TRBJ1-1	TGCGCCAGCAGCTTGGTCTTGGTTTCAGGGAACACTGAAGCTTTCTTT	CASSLVLVSGNTEAFF
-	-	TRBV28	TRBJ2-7	TGTGCCAGCAGTTCCTTTAGCGGCACGAGCTCCTACGAGCAGTACTTC	CASSSFSGTSSYEQYF
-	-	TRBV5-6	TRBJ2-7	TGTGCCAGCAGCTGGGTCAGAGCCTACGAGCAGTACTTC	CASSWVRAYEQYF
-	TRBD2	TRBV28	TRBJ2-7	TGTGCCAGCAGTCACCCCTTACTAGCGAGCTCCTACGAGCAGTACTTC	CASSHPLLASSYEQYF
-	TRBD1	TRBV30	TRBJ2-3	TGTGCCTGGAGAGGCCGGGTCCGGGACAGGAGACACACAGATACGCAGTATTTT	CAWRGRVRDRRHTDTQYF
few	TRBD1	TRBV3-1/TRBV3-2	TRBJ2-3	TGTGCCAGCAGCCAAGAAGAACAGGGGGCTCTCACTTCCACAGATACGCAGTATTTT	CASSQEEQGALTSTDTQYF
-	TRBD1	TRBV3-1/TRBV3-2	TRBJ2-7	TGTGCCAGCAGCCGGGCCGGACAGGGGGCTTTCTACGAGCAGTACTTC	CASSRAGQGAFYEQYF
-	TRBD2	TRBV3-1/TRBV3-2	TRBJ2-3	TGTGCCAGCAGCCAAGGCATTGCGGGAGCGATATCAGATACGCAGTATTTT	CASSQGIAGAISDTQYF
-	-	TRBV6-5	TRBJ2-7	TGTGCCACCACTGGTACGGACAGCACCTACGAGCAGTACTTC	CATTGTDSTYEQYF
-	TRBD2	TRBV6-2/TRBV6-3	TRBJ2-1	TGTGCCAGCAGTTACAAGGGACTAGCGGGGGGCTTGAACAATGAGCAGTTCTTC	CASSYKGLAGGLNNEQFF
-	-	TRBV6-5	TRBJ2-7	TGTGCCAGCAGTTTCCGGGGACCCATTGAGCAGTACTTC	CASSFRGPIEQYF
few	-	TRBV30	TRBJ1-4	TGTGCCCGGAACAGGCCTGGGAATGAAAAACTGTTTTTT	CARNRPGNEKLFF
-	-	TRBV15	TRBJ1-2	TGTGCCACCAGCAGAGATCAGGGAGGCTACACCTTC	CATSRDQGGYTF
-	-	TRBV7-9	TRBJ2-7	TGTGCCAGCAGCTTTGGGGGGTCCACCTACGAGCAGTACTTC	CASSFGGSTYEQYF
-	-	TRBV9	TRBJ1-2	TGTGCCAGCAGCGTACAGGGGTCCGATCATGGCTACACCTTC	CASSVQGSDHGYTF
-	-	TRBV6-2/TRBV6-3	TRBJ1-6	TGTGCCAGCAGCCAGGGACGGATTAATTCACCCCTCCACTTT	CASSQGRINSPLHF
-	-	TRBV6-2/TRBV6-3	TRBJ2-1	TGTGCCAGCAGTTATTTCCGGGGGCACAATGAGCAGTTCTTC	CASSYFRGHNEQFF
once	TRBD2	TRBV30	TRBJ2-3	TGTGCCTGGAATTCAGCGGGAGGGCCGCCGTATTTT	CAWNSAGGPPYF
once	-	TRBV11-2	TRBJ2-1	TGTGCCAGCAGCTTAGGAGCGGTCAATGAGCAGTTCTTC	CASSLGAVNEQFF
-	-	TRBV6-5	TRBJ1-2	TGTGCCAGCAGTTCATGGGGGGGGAACGTAAATGGCTACACCTTC	CASSSWGGNVNGYTF
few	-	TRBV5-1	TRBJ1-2	TGCGCCAGCAGCTTGGTGGCAGAATCCTATGGCTACACCTTC	CASSLVAESYGYTF
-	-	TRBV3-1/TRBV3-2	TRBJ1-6	TGTGCCAGCAGCCAACAGGTGAATTCACCCCTCCACTTT	CASSQQVNSPLHF